The T cell receptor (beta chain) under discussion was sequenced for a study of neurological immune-mediated disorders. General study findings and limits: The absence of any CDR3 amino acid sequence shared by expanded clones across subjects suggests that repertoires were private in all groups.

This clonotype was seen at least ten times. No antigen is known for it. The CDR3 is made up of 13 amino acids. V lost 0 bases and J lost 5, with 5 bases in between. Germline CDR1 reads SGHRS; CDR2 reads YFSETQ. The cDNA came from 5'RACE, which used 10-nucleotide random UMIs. Each CDR3 protein is one row after TCRdb ran MiXCR on the 5' RACE reads. The sample includes 50,000 or so distinct CDR3 sequences, 20% to 30% of them seen just once. This sequence was found in a woman aged 70 to 79 in good health. Specimen: PBMCs. The chain links TRBV5-1 to TRBJ1-4; D is unresolved. CDR3 sequence: CASSLDSNEKLFF. DNA for the CDR3: TGCGCCAGCAGCTTGGACTCCAATGAAAAACTGTTTTTT.